The entry that follows covers one T cell receptor (beta chain) sequence. Enrolled ophthalmopathy patients presented with a Clinical Activity Score of at least 3, a NOSPECS grade of at least 4, and disease duration under 3 months. Criteria for exclusion of patients were uncontrolled infection, other autoimmune disease, pregnancy or lactation. The data originate from a study of T cells in Graves' hyperthyroidism and ophthalmopathy. Study-level background: Peripheral blood draws took place at initial diagnosis, ahead of any treatment.

Amplified regions were TCR beta CDR3 sequences from RNA transcripts. In the first-round RT-PCR of the TCR CDR3, the HTBI primer set was used. TCRdb fed the multiplex PCR reads into MiXCR, producing one record per CDR3 protein. The sample yields 34,000 or so distinct CDR3 sequences, 52% seen once. The V end lost 4 bases, the J end lost 6 bases, and 13 bases lay between the germline ends. CDR3 length: 14 amino acids. Germline CDR1 reads MNHNS; CDR2 reads SASEGT. The sequencing input was blood. The chain links TRBV6-1 to TRBJ1-5; weak D call: TRBD1 (6 bases). The sequence came from a woman aged 40 to 50 with Graves' ophthalmopathy. CDR3 protein: CASSVTGESQPQHF. For the CDR3, the DNA is TGTGCCAGCAGTGTGACAGGTGAGAGTCAGCCCCAGCATTTT.